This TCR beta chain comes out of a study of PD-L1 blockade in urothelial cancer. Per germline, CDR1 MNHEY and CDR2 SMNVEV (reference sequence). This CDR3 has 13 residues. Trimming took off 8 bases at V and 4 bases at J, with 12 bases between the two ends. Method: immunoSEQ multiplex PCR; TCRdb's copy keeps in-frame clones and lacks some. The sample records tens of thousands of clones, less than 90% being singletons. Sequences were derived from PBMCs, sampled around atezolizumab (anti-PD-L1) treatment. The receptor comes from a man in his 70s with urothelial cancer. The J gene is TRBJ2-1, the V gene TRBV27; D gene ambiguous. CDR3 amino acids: CASRVSLYNEQFF. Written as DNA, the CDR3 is TGTGCCAGCCGAGTTAGCCTTTACAATGAGCAGTTCTTC.